This T cell receptor beta chain was recorded in a study of T cell changes during pregnancy in multiple sclerosis. Per the germline V gene, CDR1 is MNHEY and CDR2 is SMNVEV (reference sequence). CDR3 length equals 16 residues. Trimming cost V 3 bases and J 1 base; bases outside gene matches: 6. TCRdb's table, derived via immunoSEQ multiplex PCR, lists solely in-frame clones and lacks some. Found here are tens of thousands of clones, roughly 93% of them singletons; the top ten hold around 2.3%. The TCR originated in a female donor with multiple sclerosis, enrolled in a pregnancy study. The sequencing used peripheral blood, collected in the second trimester of pregnancy. The genes are TRBV27 and TRBJ1-1, with TRBD1 matching 9 bases. The CDR3 DNA reads TGTGCCAGCAGTTTTTTGGGACAGGGTTCGAACACTGAAGCTTTCTTT. Encoded protein: CASSFLGQGSNTEAFF.